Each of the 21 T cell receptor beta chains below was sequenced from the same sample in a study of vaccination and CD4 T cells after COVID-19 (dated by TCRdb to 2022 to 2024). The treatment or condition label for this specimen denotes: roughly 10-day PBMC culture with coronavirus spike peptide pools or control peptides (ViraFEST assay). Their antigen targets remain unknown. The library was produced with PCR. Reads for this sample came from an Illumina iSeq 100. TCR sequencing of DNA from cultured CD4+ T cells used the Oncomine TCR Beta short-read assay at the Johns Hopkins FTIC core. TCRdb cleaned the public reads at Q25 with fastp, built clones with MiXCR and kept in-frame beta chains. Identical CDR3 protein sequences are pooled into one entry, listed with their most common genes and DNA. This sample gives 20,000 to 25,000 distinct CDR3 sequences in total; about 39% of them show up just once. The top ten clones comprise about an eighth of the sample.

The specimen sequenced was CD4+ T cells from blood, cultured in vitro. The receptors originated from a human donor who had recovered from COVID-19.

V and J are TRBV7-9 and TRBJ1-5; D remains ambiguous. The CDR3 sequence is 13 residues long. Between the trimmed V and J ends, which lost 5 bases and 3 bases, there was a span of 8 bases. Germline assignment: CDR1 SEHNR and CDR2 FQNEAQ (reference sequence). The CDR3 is CASSREYNQPQHF. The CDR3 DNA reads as TGTGCCAGCAGCCGGGAGTACAATCAGCCCCAGCATTTT. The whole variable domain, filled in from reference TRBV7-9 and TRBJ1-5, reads DTGVSQNPRHKITKRGQNVTFRCDPISEHNRLYWYRQTLGQGPEFLTYFQNEAQLEKSRLLSDRFSAERPKGSFSTLEIQRTEQGDSAMYLCASSREYNQPQHFGDGTRLSIL.

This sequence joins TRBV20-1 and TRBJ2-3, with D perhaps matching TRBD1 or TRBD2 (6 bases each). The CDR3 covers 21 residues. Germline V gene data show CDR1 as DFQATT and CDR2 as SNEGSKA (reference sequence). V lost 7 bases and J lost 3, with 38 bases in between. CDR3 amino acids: CSGAGGGSPIRTRVLTDTQYF. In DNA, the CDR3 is TGCAGTGGAGCCGGGGGCGGGTCCCCGATCAGAACGAGGGTCTTGACAGATACGCAGTATTTT.

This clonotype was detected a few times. In DNA, the CDR3 is TGTGCCAGTAGTATAGAGGGCAGGGGAGCCCCCTACGAGCAGTACTTC. Translated: CASSIEGRGAPYEQYF. This rearrangement joins TRBV19 to TRBJ2-7, with D possibly being TRBD1 (6 bases). Germline loops: CDR1 LNHDA, CDR2 SQIVND (reference sequence). With 0 bases removed from V and 2 bases from J, the gap between germline ends came to 14 bases. CDR3 length equals 16 residues.

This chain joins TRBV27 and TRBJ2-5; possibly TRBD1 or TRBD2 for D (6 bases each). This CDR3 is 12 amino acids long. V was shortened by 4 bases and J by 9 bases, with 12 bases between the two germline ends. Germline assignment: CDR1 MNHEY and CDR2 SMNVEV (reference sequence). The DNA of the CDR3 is TGTGCCAGCAGTTCGTCCGGGGGCCCCCAGTACTTC. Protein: CASSSSGGPQYF.

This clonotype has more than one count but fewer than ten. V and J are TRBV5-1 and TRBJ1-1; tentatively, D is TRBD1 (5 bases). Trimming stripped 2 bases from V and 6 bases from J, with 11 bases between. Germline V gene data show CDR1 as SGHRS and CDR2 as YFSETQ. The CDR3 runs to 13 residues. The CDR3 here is CASSFRGDPEAFF. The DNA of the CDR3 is TGCGCCAGCAGCTTTAGGGGCGACCCTGAAGCTTTCTTT.

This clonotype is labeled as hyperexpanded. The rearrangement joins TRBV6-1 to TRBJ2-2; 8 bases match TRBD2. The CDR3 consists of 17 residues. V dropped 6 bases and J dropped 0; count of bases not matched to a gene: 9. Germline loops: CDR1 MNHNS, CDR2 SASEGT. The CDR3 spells CASSRRAGGTNTGELFF. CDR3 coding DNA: TGTGCCAGCAGCCGACGGGCGGGAGGCACGAACACCGGGGAGCTGTTTTTT.

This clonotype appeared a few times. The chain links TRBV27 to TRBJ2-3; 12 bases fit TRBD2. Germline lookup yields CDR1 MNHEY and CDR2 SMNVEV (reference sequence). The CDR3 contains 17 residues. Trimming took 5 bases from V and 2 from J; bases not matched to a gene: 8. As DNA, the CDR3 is TGTGCCAGCAGTCCCAGACTAGCGGGAGAGCCCACAGATACGCAGTATTTT. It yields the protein CASSPRLAGEPTDTQYF.

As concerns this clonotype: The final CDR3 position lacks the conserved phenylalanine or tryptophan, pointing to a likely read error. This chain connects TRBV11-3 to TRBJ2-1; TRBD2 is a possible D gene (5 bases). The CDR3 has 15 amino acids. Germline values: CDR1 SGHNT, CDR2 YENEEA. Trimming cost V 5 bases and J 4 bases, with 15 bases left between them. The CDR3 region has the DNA TGTGCCAGCAGCGTACACGGGATCGATTACAATGAGCAGTTCCTC. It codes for CASSVHGIDYNEQFL.

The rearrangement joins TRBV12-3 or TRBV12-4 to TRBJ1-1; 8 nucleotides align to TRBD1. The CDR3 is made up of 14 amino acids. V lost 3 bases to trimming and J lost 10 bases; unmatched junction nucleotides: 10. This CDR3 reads CASSLWQGANGAFF. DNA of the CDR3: TGTGCCAGCAGTTTGTGGCAGGGGGCCAACGGAGCTTTCTTT.

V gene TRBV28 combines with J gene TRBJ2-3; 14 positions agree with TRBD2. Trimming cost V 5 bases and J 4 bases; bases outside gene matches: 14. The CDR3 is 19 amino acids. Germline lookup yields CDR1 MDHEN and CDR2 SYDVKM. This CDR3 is CASSPRPGTSGSRADTQYF. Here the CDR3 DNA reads TGTGCCAGCAGTCCCCGTCCCGGGACTAGCGGGAGTCGTGCAGATACGCAGTATTTT. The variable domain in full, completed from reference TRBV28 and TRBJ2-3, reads DVKVTQSSRYLVKRTGEKVFLECVQDMDHENMFWYRQDPGLGLRLIYFSYDVKMKEKGDIPEGYSVSREKKERFSLILESASTNQTSMYLCASSPRPGTSGSRADTQYFGPGTRLTVL.

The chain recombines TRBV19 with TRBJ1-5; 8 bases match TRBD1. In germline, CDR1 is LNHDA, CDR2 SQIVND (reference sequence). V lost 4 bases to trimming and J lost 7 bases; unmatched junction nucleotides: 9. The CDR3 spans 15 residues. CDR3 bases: TGTGCCAGTAGTACAATGACAGGGGAGGGCCAGCCCCAGCATTTT. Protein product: CASSTMTGEGQPQHF.

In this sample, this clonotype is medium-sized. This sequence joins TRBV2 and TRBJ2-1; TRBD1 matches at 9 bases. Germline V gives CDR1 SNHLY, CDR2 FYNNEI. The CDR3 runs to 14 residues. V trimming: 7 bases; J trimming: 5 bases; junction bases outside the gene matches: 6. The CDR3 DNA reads TGTGCCAGCAATAACCGGGACAGGGACAATGAGCAGTTCTTC. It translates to CASNNRDRDNEQFF.

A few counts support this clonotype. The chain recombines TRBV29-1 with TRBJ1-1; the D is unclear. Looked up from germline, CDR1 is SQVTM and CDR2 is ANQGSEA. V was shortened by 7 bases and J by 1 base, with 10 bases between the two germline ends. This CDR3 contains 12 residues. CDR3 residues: CSAAGGNTEAFF. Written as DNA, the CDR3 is TGCAGCGCGGCGGGAGGGAACACTGAAGCTTTCTTT. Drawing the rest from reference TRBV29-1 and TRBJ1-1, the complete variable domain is SAVISQKPSRDICQRGTSLTIQCQVDSQVTMMFWYRQQPGQSLTLIATANQGSEATYESGFVIDKFPISRPNLTFSTLTVSNMSPEDSSIYLCSAAGGNTEAFFGQGTRLTVV.

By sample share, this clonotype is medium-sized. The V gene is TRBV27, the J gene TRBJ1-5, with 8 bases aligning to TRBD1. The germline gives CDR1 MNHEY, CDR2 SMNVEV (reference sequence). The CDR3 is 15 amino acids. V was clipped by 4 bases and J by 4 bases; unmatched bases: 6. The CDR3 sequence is CASSSGQVKNQPQHF. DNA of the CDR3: TGTGCCAGCAGTTCGGGACAGGTGAAAAATCAGCCCCAGCATTTT.

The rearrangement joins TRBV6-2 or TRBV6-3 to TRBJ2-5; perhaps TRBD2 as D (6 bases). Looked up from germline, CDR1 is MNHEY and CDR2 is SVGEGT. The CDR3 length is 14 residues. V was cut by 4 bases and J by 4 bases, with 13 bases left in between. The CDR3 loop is CASSSGLIGETQYF. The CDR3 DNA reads TGTGCCAGCAGTTCGGGACTGATCGGAGAGACCCAGTACTTC.

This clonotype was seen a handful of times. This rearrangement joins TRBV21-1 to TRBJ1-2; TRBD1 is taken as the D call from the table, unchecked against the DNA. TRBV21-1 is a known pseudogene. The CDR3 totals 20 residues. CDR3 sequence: CASSSNVPGDGEPIIYGYTF. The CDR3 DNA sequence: TGTGCCAGCAGTTCAAACGTACCGGGGGACGGCGAGCCGATAATTTATGGCTACACCTTC.

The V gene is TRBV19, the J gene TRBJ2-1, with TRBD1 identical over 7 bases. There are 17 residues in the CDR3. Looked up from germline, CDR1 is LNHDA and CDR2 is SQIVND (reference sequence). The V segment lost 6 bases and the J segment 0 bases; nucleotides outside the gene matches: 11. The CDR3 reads CASRTHRGKSSYNEQFF. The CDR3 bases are TGTGCCAGTAGAACCCACAGGGGAAAGAGCTCCTACAATGAGCAGTTCTTC.

The CDR3 is CATFNSGGSFGYTF. In nucleotides, the CDR3 is TGTGCCACCTTCAATTCGGGGGGTTCGTTTGGCTACACCTTC. V gene TRBV6-1 combines with J gene TRBJ1-2, with a tentative D call TRBD1 (5 bases). V was shortened by 10 bases and J by 7 bases, with 22 bases between the two germline ends. CDR3 size: 14 residues. Germline loops: CDR1 MNHNS, CDR2 SASEGT.

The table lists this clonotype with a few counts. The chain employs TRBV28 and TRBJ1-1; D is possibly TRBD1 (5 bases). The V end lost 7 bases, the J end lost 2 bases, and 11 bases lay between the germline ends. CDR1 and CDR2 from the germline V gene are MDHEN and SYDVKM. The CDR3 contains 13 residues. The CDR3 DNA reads TGTGCCAGCATCCGGGGACCAAACACTGAAGCTTTCTTT. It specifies CASIRGPNTEAFF.

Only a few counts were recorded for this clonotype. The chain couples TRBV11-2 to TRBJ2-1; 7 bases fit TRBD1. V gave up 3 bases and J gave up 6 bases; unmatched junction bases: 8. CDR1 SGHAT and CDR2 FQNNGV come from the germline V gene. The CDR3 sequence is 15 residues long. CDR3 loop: CASSLGQISVNEQFF. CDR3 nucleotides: TGTGCCAGCAGCTTGGGACAGATATCGGTCAATGAGCAGTTCTTC.

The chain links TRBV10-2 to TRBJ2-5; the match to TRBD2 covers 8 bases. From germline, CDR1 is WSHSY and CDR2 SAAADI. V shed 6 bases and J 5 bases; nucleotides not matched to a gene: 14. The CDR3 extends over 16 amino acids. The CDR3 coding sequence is TGCGCCAGCAGAGTGGCTGGGACTAGTACCCTGGAGACCCAGTACTTC. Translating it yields CASRVAGTSTLETQYF.